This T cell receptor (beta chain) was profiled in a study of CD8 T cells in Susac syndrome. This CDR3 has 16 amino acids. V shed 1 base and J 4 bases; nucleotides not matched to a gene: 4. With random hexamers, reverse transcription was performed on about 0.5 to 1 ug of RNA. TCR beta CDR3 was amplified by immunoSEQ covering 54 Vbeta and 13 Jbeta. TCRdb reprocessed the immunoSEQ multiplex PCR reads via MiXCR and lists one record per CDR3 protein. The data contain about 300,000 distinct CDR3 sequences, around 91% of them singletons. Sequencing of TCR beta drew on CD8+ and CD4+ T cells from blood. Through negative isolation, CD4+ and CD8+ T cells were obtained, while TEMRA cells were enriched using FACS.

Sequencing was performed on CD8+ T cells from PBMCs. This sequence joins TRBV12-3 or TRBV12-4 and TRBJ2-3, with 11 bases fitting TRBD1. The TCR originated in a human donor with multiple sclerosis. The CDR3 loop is CASSLGTGGPPDTQYF. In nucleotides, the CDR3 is TGTGCCAGCAGTTTAGGGACAGGGGGCCCGCCAGATACGCAGTATTTT.